These 18 T cell receptor beta chains came from one sample sequenced in a study of T cells of healthy individuals. TCRdb fed the 5' RACE reads into MiXCR, producing one record per CDR3 protein. The sample lists 60,000 to 75,000 distinct CDR3 sequences, 15% to 20% seen once, with around 5% in the top ten. These receptors were obtained from a human donor in good health.

This clonotype was counted between two and nine times. The CDR3 spells CASSEDQGQSSPLHF. CDR3 DNA: TGTGCCAGCAGTGAAGATCAGGGTCAGTCCTCACCCCTCCACTTT. The chain is built from TRBV2 and TRBJ1-6, with a weak D call TRBD1 (5 bases). Germline assignment: CDR1 SNHLY and CDR2 FYNNEI. V lost 1 base, J lost 10 bases, and 14 bases lay in between. This CDR3 contains 15 residues.

V and J are TRBV3-1 and TRBJ2-1; 11 bases align to TRBD2. J lost 5 bases, V lost 1 base, and 1 base had no gene match. The CDR3 extends over 15 amino acids. The germline V gene has CDR1 LGHDT and CDR2 YNNKEL (reference sequence). CDR3 in amino acids: CASSQVGLADNEQFF. Written as DNA, the CDR3 is TGTGCCAGCAGCCAAGTGGGACTAGCGGACAATGAGCAGTTCTTC.

This clonotype was found a few times. CDR3 protein: CASSERAGGATDTQYF. The CDR3 DNA follows: TGTGCCAGCAGCGAACGAGCCGGGGGAGCCACAGATACGCAGTATTTT. The chain couples TRBV28 to TRBJ2-3; a possible D gene is TRBD2 (6 bases). This CDR3 has 16 amino acids. Trimming removed 6 bases from V and 2 bases from J, with 18 bases in between. From germline, CDR1 is MDHEN and CDR2 SYDVKM.

This clonotype was seen repeatedly, ten times or more. This chain uses TRBV29-1 with TRBJ2-3, with 7 positions matching TRBD2. The CDR3 covers 13 residues. The germline V gene has CDR1 SQVTM and CDR2 ANQGSEA. The junction had 6 bases not matched to a gene; V was cut back by 8 bases and J by 1 base. The CDR3 region has the DNA TGCAGCCCTAGACTAGCTGGCACAGATACGCAGTATTTT. It encodes CSPRLAGTDTQYF.

This chain joins TRBV20-1 and TRBJ2-1; 10 nucleotides align to TRBD2. The germline V gene encodes CDR1 DFQATT and CDR2 SNEGSKA (reference sequence). V lost 0 bases, J lost 12 bases, and 8 bases stayed unmatched. The CDR3 is made up of 14 amino acids. This CDR3 is CSARDQAGGLVQFF. Here the CDR3 DNA reads TGCAGTGCTAGAGATCAAGCGGGAGGGCTTGTGCAGTTCTTC.

This clonotype was seen repeatedly, ten times or more. The chain is built from TRBV27 and TRBJ2-1; TRBD2 matches at 11 bases. With V trimmed by 7 bases and J by 0 bases, 14 bases remained unmatched. The CDR3 is 19 residues long. From germline, CDR1 is MNHEY and CDR2 SMNVEV (reference sequence). The CDR3 loop reads CASKGATSGNQNSYNEQFF. The CDR3 DNA reads TGTGCCAGCAAAGGTGCGACTAGCGGGAATCAGAACTCCTACAATGAGCAGTTCTTC.

This clonotype was seen at least ten times. The rearrangement links TRBV4-2 to TRBJ2-7; TRBD2 agrees at 8 bases. V lost 3 bases to trimming and J lost 5 bases; unmatched junction nucleotides: 12. The CDR3 is 16 amino acids. Per the germline V gene, CDR1 is LGHNA and CDR2 is YNFKEQ. CDR3 nucleotide sequence: TGTGCCAGCAGCCATCTCAGTCCCTCGGGGGGGCACGAGCAGTACTTC. It specifies CASSHLSPSGGHEQYF.

As for this clonotype: A much larger clone is a single base away; this may be a read error. This CDR3 fails to terminate in the conserved phenylalanine or tryptophan, so it likely reflects a read error. The genes are TRBV12-3 or TRBV12-4 and TRBJ2-1, with D unresolved. Between the trimmed V and J ends, which lost 2 bases and 10 bases, there was a span of 6 bases. CDR3 length equals 11 residues. The CDR3: CASSLSGEQFS. The CDR3 nucleotides are TGTGCCAGCAGTTTAAGTGGGGAGCAGTTCTCC.

This clonotype was recorded a few times. V gene TRBV4-3 combines with J gene TRBJ2-7; weak D call: TRBD2 (6 bases). The CDR3 is 15 residues long. V dropped 3 bases and J dropped 3 bases, with 15 bases sitting between them. Germline CDR1 LGHNA, CDR2 YSLEER. The CDR3: CASSHGTALDYEQYF. The CDR3 nucleotides read TGCGCCAGCAGCCACGGGACTGCCCTGGACTACGAGCAGTACTTC.

Many counts were recorded for this clonotype. The gene calls are TRBV12-3 or TRBV12-4 and TRBJ1-5; no clear D. Trimming took 5 bases from V and 3 from J, leaving 5 bases between them. The CDR3 spans 12 residues. The CDR3 loop is CASSPNNQPQHF. DNA of the CDR3: TGTGCCAGCAGTCCGAACAATCAGCCCCAGCATTTT.

This clonotype was picked up a small number of times. The chain employs TRBV15 and TRBJ1-1, with D uncertain. V dropped 2 bases and J dropped 0 bases, with 7 bases sitting between them. This CDR3 has 14 residues. The germline gives CDR1 LNHNV, CDR2 YYDKDF (reference sequence). The DNA for the CDR3 is TGTGCCACCAGCAGACAGACACTGAACACTGAAGCTTTCTTT. Its translation is CATSRQTLNTEAFF.

This clonotype was detected a few times. The V call is TRBV6-1, the J call TRBJ1-1; 8 bases align to TRBD1. The CDR3 totals 17 residues. Germline loops: CDR1 MNHNS, CDR2 SASEGT. V lost 4 bases to trimming and J lost 0 bases; unmatched junction nucleotides: 10. CDR3 bases: TGTGCCAGCAGTGTTCCGGACAGGGTGGAGGTGAACACTGAAGCTTTCTTT. Its translation is CASSVPDRVEVNTEAFF.

This clonotype was counted at least ten times. The chain uses TRBV5-1 and TRBJ1-1; D call uncertain. Germline V gives CDR1 SGHRS, CDR2 YFSETQ. V shed 0 bases and J shed 1 base, with 13 bases lying between them. This CDR3 is 16 amino acids long. CDR3 sequence (DNA): TGCGCCAGCAGCTTGGGAGGAAGGTTGGAGAACACTGAAGCTTTCTTT. This encodes CASSLGGRLENTEAFF.

This clonotype has only a few counts. The rearrangement uses TRBV11-2 and TRBJ2-1; tentatively, D is TRBD2 (5 bases). V was trimmed by 1 base and J by 6 bases, leaving 16 bases between them. CDR3 length equals 16 residues. CDR1 and CDR2 from the germline V gene are SGHAT and FQNNGV. The CDR3 region has the DNA TGTGCCAGCAGCTTAGGGTGGACTCCTCAGAGCAATGAGCAGTTCTTC. It codes for CASSLGWTPQSNEQFF. The full variable domain, its missing parts supplied by reference TRBV11-2 and TRBJ2-1, is EAGVAQSPRYKIIEKRQSVAFWCNPISGHATLYWYQQILGQGPKLLIQFQNNGVVDDSQLPKDRFSAERLKGVDSTLKIQPAKLEDSAVYLCASSLGWTPQSNEQFFGPGTRLTVL.

This clonotype was detected only a few times. J is TRBJ2-1 and V is TRBV20-1, with D perhaps matching TRBD2 (5 bases). The CDR3 contains 15 residues. Germline V gene lookup returns CDR1 DFQATT and CDR2 SNEGSKA (reference sequence). The ends were cut back, 2 bases at V and 1 base at J, with 12 bases in the middle. CDR3 DNA sequence: TGCAGTGCTAGACCAATCAGCGGTTCCTACAATGAGCAGTTCTTC. Its protein is CSARPISGSYNEQFF.

Only a few counts were recorded for this clonotype. The gene calls are TRBV2 and TRBJ2-1; 11 positions agree with TRBD2. Germline V gene sequence: CDR1 SNHLY, CDR2 FYNNEI. The CDR3 covers 15 residues. The J segment lost 5 bases and the V segment lost 4 bases, leaving 4 bases of the junction unmatched. CDR3 protein: CASSAGTSGHNEQFF. CDR3 DNA: TGTGCCAGCAGTGCAGGGACTAGCGGCCACAATGAGCAGTTCTTC. The variable domain in full, completed from reference TRBV2 and TRBJ2-1, reads EPEVTQTPSHQVTQMGQEVILRCVPISNHLYFYWYRQILGQKVEFLVSFYNNEISEKSEIFDDQFSVERPDGSNFTLKIRSTKLEDSAMYFCASSAGTSGHNEQFFGPGTRLTVL.

This clonotype was picked up many times. This chain connects TRBV25-1 to TRBJ2-5; TRBD2 agrees at 11 bases. The CDR3 is 16 amino acids. CDR1 and CDR2 from the germline V gene are MGHDK and SYGVNS. Unmatched junction bases numbered 7, after V lost 4 bases and J lost 3 bases. CDR3 region: CASSGLSGRGEETQYF. For the CDR3, the DNA is TGTGCCAGCAGTGGCCTTAGCGGGAGGGGGGAAGAGACCCAGTACTTC.

This clonotype was seen at least ten times. The rearrangement joins TRBV27 to TRBJ2-3, with D possibly TRBD2 on 6 matching bases. Germline lookup yields CDR1 MNHEY and CDR2 SMNVEV (reference sequence). The V and J ends lost 3 bases and 6 bases respectively, with 10 bases between them. This CDR3 is 13 amino acids long. CDR3 sequence: CASSFVRGDTQYF. The CDR3 DNA is TGTGCCAGCAGTTTTGTGCGGGGTGATACGCAGTATTTT.